This T cell receptor (beta chain) was recorded in a study of CD8 T cells in ankylosing spondylitis (dated by TCRdb to about 2017). In the study overall: T cell receptor beta repertoires were profiled in healthy donors and ankylosing spondylitis patients so that disease-linked TCR variants could be found. In total, the full study cohort was made up of 108 healthy donors and 25 to 30 ankylosing spondylitis patients. Samples of peripheral blood were taken, and for ankylosing spondylitis patients, synovial fluid was collected as well.

Broader findings and caveats from the paper: Some of the motif variants had been reported before in the synovial fluid and blood of reactive arthritis patients, a finding that suggests common disease-initiation mechanisms. The disease-linked clones were reported as significantly enriched in matched synovial fluid samples from ankylosing spondylitis patients. The disease-linked clones showed a CD8+ phenotype and occurred at relatively low frequencies in peripheral blood. A TCR beta motif made up of several highly homologous amino acid variants appeared to be characteristic of blood from ankylosing spondylitis patients.

Trimming accounts for 5 bases at V and 8 bases at J, while the number of junction bases matched to no gene is 14. From the cysteine through the phenylalanine, the CDR3 covers 15 amino acids. Kept here is only the CDR3 DNA, which spans 45 bases and is read in frame from base 1. Taken from the germline V gene (reference sequence), the CDR1 and CDR2 loops are DFQATT and SNEGSKA. Worth noting for this clonotype: Its binding antigen is unknown. Base qualities are missing; no much larger clone stands one base away.

The sequencing machine was an Illumina HiSeq 2500. Quantitative 5'-RACE with molecular barcodes was used to prepare TCR beta libraries. As for how the authors treated the data: A new computational method based on a probabilistic model of VDJ rearrangement was used to identify disease-linked TCR variants. TCRdb handled the public reads itself, with Q25 trimming in fastp and clone calling in MiXCR, and kept productive beta chains. When rows share a CDR3 protein, they turn into one entry using the most common DNA and genes. These V and J calls originate from TCRdb's pipeline instead of the authors' own analysis. This sample is represented by 200,000 to 250,000 distinct CDR3 sequences; more than 25% of them were singletons. The ten biggest clones cover under 8% of the sample.

Sequencing was carried out using blood, either unsorted or a sorted T cell fraction (not recorded which). The rearranged chain carries TRBV20-1 and TRBJ2-1, with 8 junctional bases fitting TRBD2. The TCR originated in a male donor with ankylosing spondylitis or in good health (not recorded which). The DNA sequence is TGCAGTGCTTCTCGCCCCCCCGCGGGAGGTTATGAGCAGTTCTTC. Its protein product is CSASRPPAGGYEQFF.